There are a few counts of the clone carrying this T cell receptor beta chain. Library preparation (for TCRbeta) was performed with unique molecular identifiers. Each CDR3 protein is one row after TCRdb ran MiXCR on the PCR reads. In the table there are about 870,000 distinct CDR3 sequences, around 17% of which are singletons. The data originate from a study of T-cell reconstitution after alpha-beta-depleted transplantation in children. V was clipped by 7 bases and J by 3 bases; unmatched bases: 14. This CDR3 is 16 amino acids long. Germline CDR1 SQVTM, CDR2 ANQGSEA. The sequenced sample was PBMCs, mostly from graft donor cells, obtained 360 days after TCRalphabeta/CD19-depleted stem cell transplant. The V and J genes are TRBV29-1 and TRBJ2-4, with TRBD1 matching 8 bases. This TCR derives from a male patient aged 10 to 17 who had a stem cell transplant for acute lymphoblastic leukemia, so the T cells may come from the graft donor. The CDR3 loop reads CSAEMPGGAGKNIQYF. Here the CDR3 DNA reads TGCAGCGCGGAAATGCCAGGGGGCGCTGGCAAAAACATTCAGTACTTC.